Each of the 18 T cell receptor beta chains below was sequenced from the same sample in a study of early stage breast cancer tumors. Only in-frame clones appear in the TCRdb table, and some are missing; sequencing was by immunoSEQ multiplex PCR. The data contain over 11,000 clones, 79% of them singletons. Input material: normal breast tissue next to the tumor. Source of these receptors: a person aged 50-59 years with breast cancer.

The rearrangement links TRBV5-4 to TRBJ2-1, with 8 bases that match TRBD2. The trim removed 1 base at V and 5 bases at J, leaving 8 bases unmatched. This CDR3 comprises 16 residues. The germline gives CDR1 SGHNT, CDR2 YYREEE (reference sequence). CDR3: CASSLYVGTRNNEQFF. CDR3 nucleotide sequence: TGTGCCAGCAGCTTGTATGTTGGGACTAGAAACAATGAGCAGTTCTTC. Combining the CDR3 with reference TRBV5-4 and TRBJ2-1 gives the whole variable domain ETGVTQSPTHLIKTRGQQVTLRCSSQSGHNTVSWYQQALGQGPQFIFQYYREEENGRGNFPPRFSGLQFPNYSSELNVNALELDDSALYLCASSLYVGTRNNEQFFGPGTRLTVL.

The chain links TRBV29-1 to TRBJ2-7, with 9 bases that match TRBD1. Germline lookup yields CDR1 SQVTM and CDR2 ANQGSEA. CDR3 length: 12 residues. Trimming at V came to 7 bases and at J to 6 bases, leaving 7 bases not matched to a gene. CDR3 sequence reads: CSAGTGLVEQYF. The CDR3 nucleotides read TGCAGCGCCGGGACAGGGCTCGTCGAGCAGTACTTC.

V usage is TRBV6-1 and J usage is TRBJ1-4, with D possibly TRBD1 on 5 matching bases. The CDR3 contains 14 residues. CDR1 and CDR2 (germline): MNHNS, SASEGT. The V gene lost 3 bases and the J gene lost 7 bases, with 12 bases spanning the gap. The CDR3 nucleotides read TGTGCCAGCAGTGATTTGAGGGGCGGTGAAAAACTGTTTTTT. Translated: CASSDLRGGEKLFF.

This sequence joins TRBV4-3 and TRBJ1-4; D possibly corresponds to TRBD1 (6 bases). Trimming stripped 2 bases from V and 3 bases from J, with 10 bases between. Per the germline V gene, CDR1 is LGHNA and CDR2 is YSLEER. The CDR3 spans 15 residues. CDR3 nucleotide sequence: TGCGCCAGCAGCCAAATCGAGGGGGCTAATGAAAAACTGTTTTTT. Amino acids: CASSQIEGANEKLFF.

The CDR3 nucleotides read TGTGCCAGCTCACCCGAAAACAGGGGTACTAATGAAAAACTGTTTTTT. This encodes CASSPENRGTNEKLFF. The V and J genes are TRBV18 and TRBJ1-4; TRBD1 aligns across 7 bases. The CDR3 has 16 amino acids. The germline gives CDR1 KGHSH, CDR2 LQKENI. Germline trimming cut 3 bases from V and 2 bases from J; bases unmatched to any gene: 6. Variable domain in full (rest from reference TRBV18 and TRBJ1-4): NAGVMQNPRHLVRRRGQEARLRCSPMKGHSHVYWYRQLPEEGLKFMVYLQKENIIDESGMPKERFSAEFPKEGPSILRIQQVVRGDSAAYFCASSPENRGTNEKLFFGSGTQLSVL.

The chain is built from TRBV18 and TRBJ2-7; TRBD1 matches at 7 bases. This CDR3 has 16 amino acids. Trimming took 6 bases from V and 0 from J; bases not matched to a gene: 11. CDR1 is KGHSH and CDR2 is LQKENI in the germline V gene. CDR3 in amino acids: CASSRGGQKSSYEQYF. In DNA, the CDR3 is TGTGCCAGCTCCCGAGGGGGACAGAAAAGCTCCTACGAGCAGTACTTC.

This clone was counted a few times. The chain carries TRBV7-6 and TRBJ1-5; D may be TRBD1 (5 bases). This CDR3 region has 14 residues. V lost 1 base and J lost 5, with 9 bases in between. Germline CDR1 is SGHVS and CDR2 is FNYEAQ. This chain's CDR3 is CASSLEGIYQPQHF. The CDR3 DNA reads as TGTGCCAGCAGCTTAGAGGGGATTTATCAGCCCCAGCATTTT. The full variable domain, rest sourced from reference TRBV7-6 and TRBJ1-5, is GAGVSQSPRYKVTKRGQDVALRCDPISGHVSLYWYRQALGQGPEFLTYFNYEAQQDKSGLPNDRFSAERPEGSISTLTIQRTEQRDSAMYRCASSLEGIYQPQHFGDGTRLSIL.

The chain links TRBV6-5 to TRBJ2-1; D remains unclear. The CDR3 is 15 amino acids. Germline loops: CDR1 MNHEY, CDR2 SVGAGI. Trimming removed 6 bases at V and 0 bases at J, with 12 bases between. The DNA for the CDR3 is TGTGCCAGCAGCACGCAGCAGAGCTCCTACAATGAGCAGTTCTTC. This translates into CASSTQQSSYNEQFF.

This chain joins TRBV18 and TRBJ1-1, with a tentative D call TRBD1 (5 bases). Germline assignment: CDR1 KGHSH and CDR2 LQKENI. V was trimmed by 2 bases and J by 7 bases, leaving 26 bases between them. The length of the CDR3 is 18 residues. CDR3 sequence: CASSPLGGALYQDGEAFF. The CDR3 bases are TGTGCCAGCTCACCATTAGGTGGGGCCCTTTACCAGGACGGTGAAGCTTTCTTT.

The gene calls are TRBV28 and TRBJ1-4; 10 positions match TRBD1. V lost 5 bases to trimming and J lost 1 base; unmatched junction nucleotides: 4. This CDR3 spans 16 amino acids. Germline CDR1 is MDHEN and CDR2 is SYDVKM. CDR3 sequence (DNA): TGTGCCAGCAGTCGACAGGGGGCTTTAACTAATGAAAAACTGTTTTTT. It translates to CASSRQGALTNEKLFF.

This clone came up once. The chain links TRBV18 to TRBJ2-2; 7 bases are a match to TRBD1. This CDR3 is built from 15 residues. From germline, CDR1 is KGHSH and CDR2 LQKENI. The V segment lost 5 bases and the J segment 4 bases; nucleotides outside the gene matches: 7. DNA of the CDR3: TGTGCCAGCTCAACACAGGGGTTCGTCACCGGGGAGCTGTTTTTT. It encodes CASSTQGFVTGELFF.

The genes are TRBV7-2 and TRBJ1-6, with TRBD1 matching over 10 bases. The V gene's germline CDR1 is SGHTA and CDR2 FQGNSA. After removal of 5 bases from V and 10 bases from J, the junction contained 14 bases not matched to a gene. The CDR3 contains 17 residues. CDR3 loop: CASSPEDRGVFWSPLHF. The CDR3 DNA sequence: TGTGCCAGCAGCCCAGAGGACAGGGGGGTATTTTGGTCACCCCTCCACTTT.

The chain is built from TRBV28 and TRBJ2-5, with 7 nucleotides matching TRBD2. Germline CDR1 is MDHEN and CDR2 is SYDVKM. This CDR3 is built from 15 residues. The V segment lost 6 bases and the J segment 2 bases; nucleotides outside the gene matches: 9. CDR3 DNA sequence: TGTGCCAGCAGGCCCAGCGGGGTGGGGCAAGAGACCCAGTACTTC. Translating it yields CASRPSGVGQETQYF.

The chain employs TRBV5-1 and TRBJ1-4; D may be TRBD1 (6 bases). Germline loops: CDR1 SGHRS, CDR2 YFSETQ. V shed 0 bases and J shed 0 bases, with 15 bases lying between them. The CDR3 runs to 18 residues. CDR3 DNA sequence: TGCGCCAGCAGCTTGGCCGAGTGGGGGGCGGCAACTAATGAAAAACTGTTTTTT. This translates into CASSLAEWGAATNEKLFF.

In its sample, this clone was seen a few times. The J gene is TRBJ1-3, the V gene TRBV7-8; D call uncertain. V was clipped by 1 base and J by 8 bases, with 9 bases between them. The CDR3 covers 13 residues. Germline V gives CDR1 SGHVS, CDR2 FQNEAQ. CDR3 sequence reads: CASSLGTVDTIYF. DNA for the CDR3: TGTGCCAGCAGCTTAGGTACTGTGGACACCATATATTTT.

The chain joins TRBV20-1 to TRBJ2-7; no firm D call. V lost 6 bases and J lost 6, with 6 bases in between. The length of the CDR3 is 9 residues. Germline CDR1 DFQATT, CDR2 SNEGSKA (reference sequence). The DNA of the CDR3 is TGCAGTGCAGGGTCCGAGCAGTACTTC. It translates to CSAGSEQYF.

The V call is TRBV7-2, the J call TRBJ2-1; either TRBD1 or TRBD2 may fit D (5 bases each). The ends were cut back, 1 base at V and 10 bases at J, with 8 bases in the middle. This CDR3 spans 12 amino acids. The germline V gene has CDR1 SGHTA and CDR2 FQGNSA. CDR3 DNA: TGTGCCAGCAGCTTAGAGAGGGGCGAGCAGTTCTTC. Translation gives CASSLERGEQFF.

V is TRBV28 and J is TRBJ1-3; no clear D. Trimming shortened V by 6 bases and J by 10 bases, and 16 bases separated the two germline ends. The CDR3 extends over 13 amino acids. The V gene's germline CDR1 is MDHEN and CDR2 SYDVKM. CDR3 protein: CASSWGQSGTIYF. The CDR3 DNA is TGTGCCAGCAGCTGGGGTCAAAGCGGTACCATATATTTT.